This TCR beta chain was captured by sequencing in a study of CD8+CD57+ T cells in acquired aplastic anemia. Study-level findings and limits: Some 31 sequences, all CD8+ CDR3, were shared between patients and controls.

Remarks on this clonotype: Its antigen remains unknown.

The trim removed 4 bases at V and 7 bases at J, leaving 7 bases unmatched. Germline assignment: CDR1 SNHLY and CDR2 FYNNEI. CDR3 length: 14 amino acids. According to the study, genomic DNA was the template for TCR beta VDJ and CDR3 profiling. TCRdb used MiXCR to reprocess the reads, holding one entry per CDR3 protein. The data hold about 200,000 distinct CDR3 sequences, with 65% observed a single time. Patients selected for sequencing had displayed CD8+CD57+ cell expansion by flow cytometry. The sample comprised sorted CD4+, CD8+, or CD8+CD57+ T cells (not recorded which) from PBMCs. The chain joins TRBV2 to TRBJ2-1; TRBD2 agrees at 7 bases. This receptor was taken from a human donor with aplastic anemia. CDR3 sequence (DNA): TGTGCCAGCAGTGGCCTAGCGGTAGGTAATGAGCAGTTCTTC. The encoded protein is CASSGLAVGNEQFF.